This T cell receptor beta chain was captured by sequencing in a study of T-cell reconstitution after alpha-beta-depleted transplantation in children. Overall study results and limits: Alpha-beta T cells about two months after transplant reportedly derived from several hundred expanded graft clones. Surviving recipient T cells and thymic progenitors accounted for the high day-60 TCRbeta diversity observed in some patients. Diversity and T-cell counts at one year after transplant derived mostly from new T cells.

Preparation of the TCRbeta library involved a method that used unique molecular identifiers. Via MiXCR, TCRdb re-called the PCR reads, giving one row per CDR3 protein. The repertoire includes hundreds of thousands of distinct CDR3 sequences, approximately 12% of them detected once, and about 2.2% sits in the top ten. This clonotype has a handful of counts. Its antigen is still unknown. The CDR3 consists of 15 residues. Trimming removed 7 bases at V and 5 bases at J, with 21 bases between. CDR1 is SGHTA and CDR2 is FQGNSA in the germline V gene. The sample was PBMCs, mostly from graft donor cells, taken 360 days after TCRalphabeta/CD19-depleted stem cell transplant. The gene calls are TRBV7-2 and TRBJ2-7, with D possibly matching TRBD1 (5 bases). The clonotype comes from a male patient between 10 and 17 years old who had a stem cell transplant for acute myeloid leukemia, so the T cells may come from the graft donor. The CDR3 bases are TGTGCCAGCACCCCTCAAGGGGTAACCGATAACGAGCAGTACTTC. It specifies CASTPQGVTDNEQYF. Together with reference TRBV7-2 and TRBJ2-7, the CDR3 gives the full variable domain: GAGVSQSPSNKVTEKGKDVELRCDPISGHTALYWYRQSLGQGLEFLIYFQGNSAPDKSGLPSDRFSAERTGGSVSTLTIQRTQQEDSAVYLCASTPQGVTDNEQYFGPGTRLTVT.